This TCR beta chain appears in the sequencing data of a study of regulatory T cells in long-lasting Graves disease. Study-wide findings and caveats: With persistent disease, TRBV28, TRBJ1-2 and TRBJ2-5 were the favored segments.

There are a few counts of this clonotype. Its antigen is currently unknown. CDR3 size: 13 residues. V was clipped by 3 bases and J by 3 bases, with 11 bases between them. The germline V gene encodes CDR1 SQVTM and CDR2 ANQGSEA. Investigators prepared the TCR beta libraries by applying iRepertoire HTBI primers and Arm-PCR of CDR3 regions. From the multiplex PCR reads, TCRdb called clonotypes with MiXCR, one entry per CDR3 protein. The table records 600,000 to 850,000 distinct CDR3 sequences, about 32% of them present only once. The time point was: persistent/refractory GD, antithyroid drugs over 5 years with positive TRAb. RNA extracted from PBMCs served as the sequencing template. The authors drew patients from an endocrinology department in Xi'an, China.

J is TRBJ1-2 and V is TRBV29-1; D gene unclear. Here the sequenced sample was peripheral blood mononuclear cells (PBMCs), taken when the disease was refractory, from a patient treated with antithyroid drugs. This clonotype was sampled from a female donor with Graves disease. The CDR3 reads CSVDLHTDYGYTF. The CDR3 DNA follows: TGCAGCGTTGATTTGCACACCGACTATGGCTACACCTTC.